The present T cell receptor beta chain was sequenced within a study of T cells of healthy individuals. TCRdb reanalysed the 5' RACE reads using MiXCR and keeps one entry per CDR3 protein. The data hold some 100,000 distinct CDR3 sequences, with approximately 16% observed a single time. The V gene end was trimmed by 3 bases and the J gene end by 7 bases; junction bases not matched to a gene: 7. Germline CDR1 and CDR2: SGHRS and YFSETQ. CDR3 length: 14 amino acids. J is TRBJ1-1 and V is TRBV5-1, with 9 nucleotides matching TRBD1. The clonotype comes from a human donor in good health. The CDR3 spells CASSSTPGQGEAFF. For the CDR3, the DNA is TGCGCCAGCAGCTCGACCCCGGGACAGGGTGAAGCTTTCTTT.